This is a list of T cell receptor beta chains from one sample in a study of T cell repertoires in cytomegalovirus infection. TCRdb re-derived calls from the reads in MiXCR, one entry per CDR3 protein. The sample has roughly 310,000 distinct CDR3 sequences, roughly 15% seen once. Specimen: PBMCs. The receptors derive from a human donor in good health (CMV status not recorded). Some clones in this sample may be carry-over from other donors' samples. Both conserved end residues are part of each CDR3. Fields, in order: J gene, D gene, clone size, V gene, CDR3 DNA, CDR3 protein. D genes are given only for firm matches. Part of the rows lack a size; the others show once, few, many or a class for expanded clones.

TRBJ1-4 | TRBD1 | NA | TRBV4-2 | TGTGCCCGCAGCCAAGAAAAGGGGACAGGGGATCGCAATGAAAAACTGTTTTTT | CARSQEKGTGDRNEKLFF
TRBJ2-1 | TRBD1 | many | TRBV15 | TGTGCCACCAGCCGTGGACAGGGACCCTACAATGAGCAGTTCTTC | CATSRGQGPYNEQFF
TRBJ1-1 | NA | many | TRBV7-3 | TGTGCCAGCAGCCCCTATTTTGGGACTGAAGCTTTCTTT | CASSPYFGTEAFF
TRBJ2-1 | TRBD2 | many | TRBV7-2 | TGTGCCAGCAGCCCTGGGGGGGGGAGGAATGAGCAGTTCTTC | CASSPGGGRNEQFF
TRBJ1-2 | NA | NA | TRBV2 | TGTGCCAGGCTCGGGGCTGACGCCATCCCCGTCTATGGCTACACCTTC | CARLGADAIPVYGYTF
TRBJ1-5 | NA | few | TRBV19 | TGTGCCAGTAGTAGTCAGGTGAATCAGCCCCAGCATTTT | CASSSQVNQPQHF
TRBJ2-3 | NA | few | TRBV28 | TGTGCCAGCAGTTTATCCGTCGGGGGTGACACAGATACGCAGTATTTT | CASSLSVGGDTDTQYF
TRBJ2-1 | NA | few | TRBV4-1 | TGCGCCAGCAGCCAAGGCCCGACTACCTACAATGAGCAGTTCTTC | CASSQGPTTYNEQFF
TRBJ2-7 | TRBD1 | NA | TRBV19 | TGTGCCACCCAACCGGGACAGGGTGACGAGCAGTACTTC | CATQPGQGDEQYF
TRBJ1-2 | NA | few | TRBV4-1 | TGCGCCAGCAGCCAAGTTAGATACGGGGCAGACTACACCTTC | CASSQVRYGADYTF
TRBJ2-1 | TRBD2 | NA | TRBV29-1 | TGCAGCGTTGGAGCTAGCGGGGGGGTAGCCTACAATGAGCAGTTCTTC | CSVGASGGVAYNEQFF
TRBJ1-3 | NA | NA | TRBV4-1 | TGCGCCAGCAGCCAAGATCCTGCCGAGGTCCTCAGCTCTGGAAACACCATATATTTT | CASSQDPAEVLSSGNTIYF
TRBJ1-5 | NA | NA | TRBV2 | TGTGCCAGCAGTGAAGCTAGCCTGAGCAATCAGCCCCAGCATTTT | CASSEASLSNQPQHF
TRBJ1-4 | NA | many | TRBV7-2 | TGTGCCAGCAGCTTTTCCGGGGCGGTCAATGAAAAACTGTTTTTT | CASSFSGAVNEKLFF
TRBJ2-7 | TRBD1 | many | TRBV5-6 | TGTGCCAGCAGCTGGGACAGGAGAGACGAGCAGTACTTC | CASSWDRRDEQYF
TRBJ2-5 | TRBD1 | NA | TRBV6-6 | TGTGCCAGCAGTTACTGGACAGGGATTCAAGAGACCCAGTACTTC | CASSYWTGIQETQYF
TRBJ1-4 | TRBD1 | many | TRBV12-3/TRBV12-4 | TGTGCCAGCAGAAACACAGGGGTTGGTGAAAAACTGTTTTTT | CASRNTGVGEKLFF
TRBJ2-7 | TRBD1 | few | TRBV12-3/TRBV12-4 | TGTGCCAGCAGAGGACAGGGGGGAGACGAGCAGTACTTC | CASRGQGGDEQYF
TRBJ2-5 | NA | many | TRBV6-2/TRBV6-3 | TGTGCCAGCAGTAAAGACAAGAAAGAAGAGACCCAGTACTTC | CASSKDKKEETQYF
TRBJ1-2 | NA | many | TRBV12-3/TRBV12-4 | TGTGCCAGCAGTTCCCGACAGCTTTGGGATCGCTATGGCTACACCTTC | CASSSRQLWDRYGYTF
TRBJ2-7 | NA | NA | TRBV20-1 | TGCAGTGCTAGAGATCTGGGGCCGCCCTACGAGCAGTACTTC | CSARDLGPPYEQYF
TRBJ2-3 | NA | few | TRBV11-2 | TGTGCCAGCAGTTCCGGGGGAGCCAACACAGATACGCAGTATTTT | CASSSGGANTDTQYF
TRBJ2-1 | TRBD2 | few | TRBV11-2 | TGTGCCAGCAGCTTAGATAGGGCGGGGGGGCCCTTCTTC | CASSLDRAGGPFF
TRBJ2-1 | NA | many | TRBV12-3/TRBV12-4 | TGTGCCAGCAGTTGGGATCTGTCCAATGAGCAGTTCTTC | CASSWDLSNEQFF
TRBJ1-1 | TRBD1 | NA | TRBV20-1 | TGCAGTCCGGCAGGGGGCCACGACACTGAAGCTTTCTTT | CSPAGGHDTEAFF
TRBJ2-1 | NA | many | TRBV7-8 | TGTGCCAGCAGCTTAGTGGGGGGGGCTCCTCCGGGCAATGAGCAGTTCTTC | CASSLVGGAPPGNEQFF
TRBJ1-4 | NA | NA | TRBV28 | TGTGCCAGCAGTACATATTTTACAACTAATGAAAAACTGTTTTTT | CASSTYFTTNEKLFF
TRBJ2-2 | TRBD1 | NA | TRBV12-3/TRBV12-4 | TGTGCCAGCAGTACAGGGGCGCCAGACGCCGGGGAGCTGTTTTTT | CASSTGAPDAGELFF
TRBJ2-5 | NA | few | TRBV4-1 | TGCGCCAGCAGCCAAGCGACGATTCTGGAGACCCAGTACTTC | CASSQATILETQYF
TRBJ2-3 | TRBD2 | NA | TRBV5-4 | TGTGCCAGCAAGGCCCGAACTAGCGGCCCCACTGATACGCAGTATTTT | CASKARTSGPTDTQYF
TRBJ2-1 | TRBD1 | many | TRBV7-2 | TGTGCCAGCAGCCCGAAAGGGCCCGGGACAGTCTACAATGAGCAGTTCTTC | CASSPKGPGTVYNEQFF
TRBJ2-2 | NA | NA | TRBV7-9 | TGTGCCAGCAGCCAAAACTGGGGACAGAACACCGGGGAGCTGTTTTTT | CASSQNWGQNTGELFF
TRBJ1-5 | NA | many | TRBV12-3/TRBV12-4 | TGTGCCAGCAGCCGGGACGCGGGGATCAATCAGCCCCAGCATTTT | CASSRDAGINQPQHF
TRBJ2-2 | TRBD1 | many | TRBV7-2 | TGTGCCAGCAGCTTAGACTTACCGGGACAGGCCTTCGGGGAGCTGTTTTTT | CASSLDLPGQAFGELFF
TRBJ2-3 | TRBD1 | NA | TRBV2 | TGTGCCAGCAGAGCAAGGACAGGGGGATCCACAGATACGCAGTATTTT | CASRARTGGSTDTQYF
TRBJ2-5 | NA | many | TRBV7-2 | TGTGCCAGCAGCCCGGGCGGGACAAGGGGGGAACAGTACTTC | CASSPGGTRGEQYF
TRBJ2-3 | TRBD1 | many | TRBV28 | TGTGCCAGCAGTTCGGCCGGGACAGGGGGCACAGATACGCAGTATTTT | CASSSAGTGGTDTQYF
TRBJ1-6 | TRBD1 | few | TRBV7-9 | TGTGCCAGCAGCTCATTAATTACAGGGGACTCCTATAATTCACCCCTCCACTTT | CASSSLITGDSYNSPLHF
TRBJ1-1 | TRBD1 | NA | TRBV18 | TGTGCCAGCTCACTAAGACAGGGGGCCGGAAACACTGAAGCTTTCTTT | CASSLRQGAGNTEAFF
TRBJ1-6 | NA | many | TRBV6-1 | TGTGCCAGCAGTGACTACAGCTTATATAATTCACCCCTCCACTTT | CASSDYSLYNSPLHF
TRBJ2-2 | TRBD1 | NA | TRBV5-1 | TGCGCCAGCCATCGCGCGACAGGGGGTACCGGGGAGCTGTTTTTT | CASHRATGGTGELFF
TRBJ1-2 | NA | many | TRBV28 | TGTGCCAGCAGTTTACTCACATCGCGGGACACCACTAACTATGGCTACACCTTC | CASSLLTSRDTTNYGYTF
TRBJ2-7 | NA | few | TRBV2 | TGTGCCAGCAGTGAGTACAGGACCACCTACGAGCAGTACTTC | CASSEYRTTYEQYF
TRBJ2-4 | NA | many | TRBV12-3/TRBV12-4 | TGTGCCAGCACCCCCCGGGACCAGAAAAACATTCAGTACTTC | CASTPRDQKNIQYF
TRBJ2-3 | TRBD1 | NA | TRBV5-8 | TGTGCCAGCAGCTCCGCCCCGGGACAGGGTTTGTCAGATACGCAGTATTTT | CASSSAPGQGLSDTQYF
TRBJ1-6 | TRBD1 | NA | TRBV10-3 | TGTGCCATCAGTGAGGCGGGACAGTCAACACCCAATAATTCACCCCTCCACTTT | CAISEAGQSTPNNSPLHF
TRBJ1-3 | NA | NA | TRBV6-5 | TGTGCCAGCAGTTACGGGACCCCGGGAGGGTCCGGAAACACCATATATTTT | CASSYGTPGGSGNTIYF
TRBJ1-6 | NA | many | TRBV7-3 | TGTGCCAGCAGCTCAGAAGTCAGGGGAGGGTATAATTCACCCCTCCACTTT | CASSSEVRGGYNSPLHF
TRBJ2-3 | NA | NA | TRBV7-2 | TGTGCCAGCAGCTTATCCGGGTACCCTAGCACAGATACGCAGTATTTT | CASSLSGYPSTDTQYF
TRBJ1-6 | TRBD1 | many | TRBV6-5 | TGTGCCAGCAGTTACTTCTCTGGGACAGGGTATTCACCCCTCCACTTT | CASSYFSGTGYSPLHF
TRBJ1-2 | NA | few | TRBV6-4 | TGTGCCAGGGGGGGGAACGGACAGAAAGAGTGGAACTATGGCTACACCTTC | CARGGNGQKEWNYGYTF
TRBJ1-1 | NA | few | TRBV20-1 | TGCAGTGCTAGACCCGGAGGGAACACTGAAGCTTTCTTT | CSARPGGNTEAFF
TRBJ1-5 | NA | NA | TRBV12-5 | TGTGCTAGTGGTTTGCGGACCCCCGGGGGTGTAGAGAATCAGCCCCAGCATTTT | CASGLRTPGGVENQPQHF
TRBJ2-1 | NA | few | TRBV5-1 | TGCGCCAGCAGCTCGGCACAGGAGAGCTCCTACAATGAGCAGTTCTTC | CASSSAQESSYNEQFF
TRBJ2-7 | NA | once | TRBV6-6 | TGTGCCAGCAGTTATTCCAGGAGAAGGGCCTACGAGCAGTACTTC | CASSYSRRRAYEQYF
TRBJ2-7 | NA | few | TRBV6-6 | TGTGCCAGCAGTGGGGGGCACGCCGCGTCTTACGAGCAGTACTTC | CASSGGHAASYEQYF